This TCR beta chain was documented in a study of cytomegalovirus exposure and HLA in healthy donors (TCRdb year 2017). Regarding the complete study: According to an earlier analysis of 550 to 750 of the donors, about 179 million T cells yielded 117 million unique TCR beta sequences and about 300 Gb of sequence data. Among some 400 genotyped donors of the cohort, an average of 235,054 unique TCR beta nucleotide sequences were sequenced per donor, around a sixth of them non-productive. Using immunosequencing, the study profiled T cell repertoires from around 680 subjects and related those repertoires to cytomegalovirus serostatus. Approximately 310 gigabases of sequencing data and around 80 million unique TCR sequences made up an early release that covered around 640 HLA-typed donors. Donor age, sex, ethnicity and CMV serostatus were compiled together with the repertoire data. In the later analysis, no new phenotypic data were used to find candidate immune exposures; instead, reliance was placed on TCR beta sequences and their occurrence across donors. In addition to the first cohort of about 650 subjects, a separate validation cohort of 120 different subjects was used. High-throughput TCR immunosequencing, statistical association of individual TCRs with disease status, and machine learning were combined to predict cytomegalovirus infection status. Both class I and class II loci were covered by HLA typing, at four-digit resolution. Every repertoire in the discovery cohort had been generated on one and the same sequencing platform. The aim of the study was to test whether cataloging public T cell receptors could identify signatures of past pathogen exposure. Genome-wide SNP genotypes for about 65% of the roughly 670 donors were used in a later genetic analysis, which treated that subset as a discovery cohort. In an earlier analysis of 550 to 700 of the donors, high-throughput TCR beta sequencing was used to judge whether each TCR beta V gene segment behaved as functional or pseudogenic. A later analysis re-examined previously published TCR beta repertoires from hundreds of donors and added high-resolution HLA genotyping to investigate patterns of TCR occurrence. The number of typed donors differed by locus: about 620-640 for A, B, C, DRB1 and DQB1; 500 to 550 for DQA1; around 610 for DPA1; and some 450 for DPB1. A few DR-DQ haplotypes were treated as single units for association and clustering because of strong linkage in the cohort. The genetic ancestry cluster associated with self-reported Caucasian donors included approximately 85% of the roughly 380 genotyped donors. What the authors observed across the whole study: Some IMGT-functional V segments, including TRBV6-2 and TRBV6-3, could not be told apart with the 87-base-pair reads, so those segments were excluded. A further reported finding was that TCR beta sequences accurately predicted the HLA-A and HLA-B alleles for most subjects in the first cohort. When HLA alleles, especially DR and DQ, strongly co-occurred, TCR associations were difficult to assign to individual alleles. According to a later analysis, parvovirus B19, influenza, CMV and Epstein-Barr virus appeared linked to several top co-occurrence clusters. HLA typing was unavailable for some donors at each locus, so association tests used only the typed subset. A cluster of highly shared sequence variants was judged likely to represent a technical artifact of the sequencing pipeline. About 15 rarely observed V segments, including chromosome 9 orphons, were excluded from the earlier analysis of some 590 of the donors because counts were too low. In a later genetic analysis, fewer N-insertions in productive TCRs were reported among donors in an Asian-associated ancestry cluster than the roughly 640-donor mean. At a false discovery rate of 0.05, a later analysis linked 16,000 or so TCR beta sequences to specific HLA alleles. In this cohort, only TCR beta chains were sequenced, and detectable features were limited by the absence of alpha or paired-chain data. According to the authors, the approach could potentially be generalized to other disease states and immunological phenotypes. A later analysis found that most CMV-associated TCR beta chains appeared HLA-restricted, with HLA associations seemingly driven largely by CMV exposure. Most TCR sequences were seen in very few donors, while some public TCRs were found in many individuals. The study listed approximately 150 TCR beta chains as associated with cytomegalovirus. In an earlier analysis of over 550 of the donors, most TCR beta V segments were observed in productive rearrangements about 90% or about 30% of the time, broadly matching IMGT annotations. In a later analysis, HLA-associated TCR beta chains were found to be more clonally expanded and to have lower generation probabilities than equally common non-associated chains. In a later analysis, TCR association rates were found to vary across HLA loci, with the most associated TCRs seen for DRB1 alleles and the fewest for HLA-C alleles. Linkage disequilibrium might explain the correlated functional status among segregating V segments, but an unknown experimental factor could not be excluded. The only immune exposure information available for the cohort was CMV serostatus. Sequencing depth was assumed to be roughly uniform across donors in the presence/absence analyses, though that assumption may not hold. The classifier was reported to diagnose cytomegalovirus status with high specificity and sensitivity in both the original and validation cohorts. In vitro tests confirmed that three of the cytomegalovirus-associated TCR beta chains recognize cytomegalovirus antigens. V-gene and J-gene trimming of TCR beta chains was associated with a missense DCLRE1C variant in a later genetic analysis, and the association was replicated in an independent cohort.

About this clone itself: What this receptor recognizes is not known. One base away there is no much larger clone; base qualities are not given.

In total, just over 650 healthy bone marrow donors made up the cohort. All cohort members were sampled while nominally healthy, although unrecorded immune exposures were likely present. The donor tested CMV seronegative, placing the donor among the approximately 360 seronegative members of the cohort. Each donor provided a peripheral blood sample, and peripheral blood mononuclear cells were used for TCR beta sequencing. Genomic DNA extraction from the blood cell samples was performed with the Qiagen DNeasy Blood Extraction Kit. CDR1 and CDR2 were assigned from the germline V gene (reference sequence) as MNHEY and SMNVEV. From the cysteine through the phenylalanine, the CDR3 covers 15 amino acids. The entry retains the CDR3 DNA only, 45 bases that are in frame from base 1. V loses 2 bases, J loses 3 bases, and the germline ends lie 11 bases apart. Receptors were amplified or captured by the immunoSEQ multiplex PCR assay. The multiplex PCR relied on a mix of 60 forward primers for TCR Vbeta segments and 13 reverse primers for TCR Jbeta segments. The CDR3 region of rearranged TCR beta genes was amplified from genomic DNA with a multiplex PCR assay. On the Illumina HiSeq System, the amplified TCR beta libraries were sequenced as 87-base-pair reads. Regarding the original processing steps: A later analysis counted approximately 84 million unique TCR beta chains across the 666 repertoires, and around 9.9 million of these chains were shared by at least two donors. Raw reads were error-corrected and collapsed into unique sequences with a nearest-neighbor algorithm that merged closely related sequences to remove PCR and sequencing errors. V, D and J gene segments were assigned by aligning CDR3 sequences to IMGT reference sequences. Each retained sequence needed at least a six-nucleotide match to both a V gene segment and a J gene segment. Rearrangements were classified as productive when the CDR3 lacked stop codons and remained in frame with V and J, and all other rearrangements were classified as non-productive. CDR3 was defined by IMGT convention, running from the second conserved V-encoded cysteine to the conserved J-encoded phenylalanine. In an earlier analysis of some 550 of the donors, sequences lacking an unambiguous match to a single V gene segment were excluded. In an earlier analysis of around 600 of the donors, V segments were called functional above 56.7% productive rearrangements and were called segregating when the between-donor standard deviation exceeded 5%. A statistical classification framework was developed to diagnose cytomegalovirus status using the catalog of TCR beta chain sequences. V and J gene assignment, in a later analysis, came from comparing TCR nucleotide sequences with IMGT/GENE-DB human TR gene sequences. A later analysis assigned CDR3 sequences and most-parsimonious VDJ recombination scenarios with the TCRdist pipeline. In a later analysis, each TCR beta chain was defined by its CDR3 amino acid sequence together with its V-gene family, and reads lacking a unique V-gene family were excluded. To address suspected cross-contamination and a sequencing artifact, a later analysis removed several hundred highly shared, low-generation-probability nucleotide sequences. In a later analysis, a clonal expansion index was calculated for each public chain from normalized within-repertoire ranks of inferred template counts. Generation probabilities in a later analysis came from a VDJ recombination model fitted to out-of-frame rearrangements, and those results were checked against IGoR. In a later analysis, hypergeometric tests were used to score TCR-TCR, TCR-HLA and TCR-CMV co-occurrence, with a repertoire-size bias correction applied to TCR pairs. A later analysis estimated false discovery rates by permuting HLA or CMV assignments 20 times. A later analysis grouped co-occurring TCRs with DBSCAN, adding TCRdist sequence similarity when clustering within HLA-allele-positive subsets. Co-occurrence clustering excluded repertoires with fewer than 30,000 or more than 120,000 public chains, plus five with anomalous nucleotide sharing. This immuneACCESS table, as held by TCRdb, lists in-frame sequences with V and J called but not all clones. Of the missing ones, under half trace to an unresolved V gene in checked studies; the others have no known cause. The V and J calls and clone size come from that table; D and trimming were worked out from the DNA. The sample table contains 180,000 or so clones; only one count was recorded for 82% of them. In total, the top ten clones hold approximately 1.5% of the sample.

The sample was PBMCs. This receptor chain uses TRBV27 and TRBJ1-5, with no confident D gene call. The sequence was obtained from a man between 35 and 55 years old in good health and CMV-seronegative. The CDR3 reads CASSLAAEYNQPQHF. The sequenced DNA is TGTGCCAGCAGTTTAGCGGCAGAATACAATCAGCCCCAGCATTTT.